Each of the 21 T cell receptor beta chains below was sequenced from the same sample in a study of blood T cells in healthy people across ages. It was with a sample-barcoded 5' primer and a J-beta primer mix that a second PCR of roughly 6 to 12 cycles was run. TCRdb ran MiXCR on the 5' RACE reads and lists one entry per CDR3 protein. The sample has around 1.7 million distinct CDR3 sequences, approximately 28% seen once. The sample comprised blood. The receptors shown here come from a woman aged 30 to 39 in good health.

This clonotype was counted ten times or more. V gene TRBV7-2 combines with J gene TRBJ2-1; 12 bases match TRBD2. Looked up from germline, CDR1 is SGHTA and CDR2 is FQGNSA. After removal of 5 bases from V and 9 bases from J, the junction contained 5 bases not matched to a gene. There are 14 residues in the CDR3. Here the CDR3 reads CASSTLAGGVEQFF. Here the CDR3 DNA reads TGTGCCAGCAGCACGCTAGCGGGGGGGGTTGAGCAGTTCTTC.

This clonotype was detected ten times or more. This sequence joins TRBV10-3 and TRBJ2-7; possible D gene TRBD2, 5 bases. V was shortened by 7 bases and J by 4 bases, with 20 bases between the two germline ends. This CDR3 has 15 amino acids. CDR1 ENHRY and CDR2 SYGVKD come from the germline V gene. CDR3 nucleotides: TGTGCCATCACCCCCCGTTCTGGGAGCACTTACGAGCAGTACTTC. As protein: CAITPRSGSTYEQYF.

This chain connects TRBV29-1 to TRBJ2-3; TRBD1 matches at 7 bases. The length of the CDR3 is 14 residues. The germline gives CDR1 SQVTM, CDR2 ANQGSEA. V trimming: 8 bases; J trimming: 6 bases; junction bases outside the gene matches: 14. The DNA for the CDR3 is TGCAGCTCCAGGCCCGGGACAGAAGGGGATACGCAGTATTTT. Amino acids: CSSRPGTEGDTQYF.

In regard to this clonotype: This may be a read error: a much more frequent sequence differs by one nucleotide. The chain joins TRBV5-1 to TRBJ2-6; weak D call: TRBD1 (6 bases). The CDR3 spans 15 residues. Germline V gives CDR1 SGHRS, CDR2 YFSETQ. Here the CDR3 reads CASSEGQPGAIVLTF. The CDR3 nucleotides read TGCGCCAGCAGCGAGGGACAACCTGGGGCCATCGTCCTGACTTTC.

This clonotype showed up just a few times. V and J are TRBV29-1 and TRBJ1-1; D is unclear. CDR1 is SQVTM and CDR2 is ANQGSEA in the germline V gene. Trimming took off 5 bases at V and 6 bases at J, with 16 bases between the two ends. The CDR3 has 13 residues. The CDR3 DNA reads TGCAGCGTTATTCTAACCAGCTCACCTGAAGCTTTCTTT. It is translated as CSVILTSSPEAFF.

This rearrangement joins TRBV5-1 to TRBJ2-2, with D perhaps TRBD2 (6 bases). V lost 3 bases, J lost 8 bases, and 11 bases lay in between. The germline gives CDR1 SGHRS, CDR2 YFSETQ. The CDR3 sequence is 13 residues long. The CDR3 nucleotides read TGCGCCAGCAGCTCCCGGGGGTTTGGGGAGCTGTTTTTT. Its protein is CASSSRGFGELFF. Full variable domain (remainder filled in from reference TRBV5-1 and TRBJ2-2): KAGVTQTPRYLIKTRGQQVTLSCSPISGHRSVSWYQQTPGQGLQFLFEYFSETQRNKGNFPGRFSGRQFSNSRSEMNVSTLELGDSALYLCASSSRGFGELFFGEGSRLTVL.

The V gene is TRBV13, the J gene TRBJ2-1, with 7 bases matching TRBD1. Germline V gene sequence: CDR1 PRHDT, CDR2 FYEKMQ (reference sequence). This CDR3 is 14 amino acids long. Germline trimming cut 5 bases from V and 7 bases from J; bases unmatched to any gene: 8. Here the CDR3 reads CASSDRQGMNEQFF. In nucleotides, the CDR3 is TGTGCCAGCAGCGATCGACAGGGAATGAATGAGCAGTTCTTC.

V is TRBV2 and J is TRBJ2-5; 10 bases match TRBD2. CDR1 is SNHLY, CDR2 FYNNEI, per germline. Losses at the gene ends were 6 bases for V and 4 bases for J; bases not matched to a gene: 2. The CDR3 totals 13 residues. The CDR3 nucleotides read TGTGCCAGCAGACTAGCGGGGCTAGAGACCCAGTACTTC. Its translation: CASRLAGLETQYF. Supplemented by reference TRBV2 and TRBJ2-5, the full variable domain reads EPEVTQTPSHQVTQMGQEVILRCVPISNHLYFYWYRQILGQKVEFLVSFYNNEISEKSEIFDDQFSVERPDGSNFTLKIRSTKLEDSAMYFCASRLAGLETQYFGPGTRLLVL.

This chain links TRBV12-3 or TRBV12-4 with TRBJ1-5; D not certain. V was pared by 1 base and J by 4 bases, with 11 bases between. The CDR3 is 15 amino acids. In DNA form, the CDR3 reads TGTGCCAGCAGTTTAGTGACGCCGCAAAATCAGCCCCAGCATTTT. This translates into CASSLVTPQNQPQHF.

This chain connects TRBV20-1 to TRBJ2-1, with D possibly TRBD2 on 5 matching bases. Trimming cost V 0 bases and J 13 bases, with 22 bases left between them. The CDR3 is 15 residues long. Per germline, CDR1 DFQATT and CDR2 SNEGSKA (reference sequence). The CDR3 reads CSARDGRAVQETQFF. The CDR3 DNA sequence: TGCAGTGCTAGAGATGGTCGAGCGGTTCAAGAGACCCAGTTCTTC.

The sample holds many counts of this clonotype. The V and J genes are TRBV7-9 and TRBJ2-6; either TRBD1 or TRBD2 may supply D (5 bases each). CDR3 length equals 16 residues. V was cut by 5 bases and J by 0 bases, with 11 bases left in between. Germline V gives CDR1 SEHNR, CDR2 FQNEAQ (reference sequence). For the CDR3, the DNA is TGTGCCAGCAGCCCTACCGGGACCTCTGGGGCCAACGTCCTGACTTTC. It codes for CASSPTGTSGANVLTF. Filled out from reference TRBV7-9 and TRBJ2-6, the complete variable domain reads DTGVSQNPRHKITKRGQNVTFRCDPISEHNRLYWYRQTLGQGPEFLTYFQNEAQLEKSRLLSDRFSAERPKGSFSTLEIQRTEQGDSAMYLCASSPTGTSGANVLTFGAGSRLTVL.

This clonotype showed up just a few times. This chain connects TRBV28 to TRBJ1-5; perhaps TRBD1 as D (6 bases). This CDR3 has 12 residues. Germline V gene data show CDR1 as MDHEN and CDR2 as SYDVKM. V shed 6 bases and J shed 7 bases, with 10 bases lying between them. The CDR3 spells CASRSTGQPQHF. The CDR3, as DNA: TGTGCCAGCAGGTCTACAGGGCAGCCCCAGCATTTT.

About this clonotype itself: One end of the junction varies from germline; a read error may be responsible. The chain uses TRBV7-8 and TRBJ2-7; D is possibly TRBD1 or TRBD2 (6 bases each). The CDR3 is made up of 16 amino acids. Germline V gene sequence: CDR1 SGHVS, CDR2 FQNEAQ. CDR3 sequence reads: CASSLGALGGSCEQYF. CDR3 coding DNA: TGTGCCAGCAGCTTAGGGGCCCTGGGGGGCTCCTGCGAGCAGTACTTC. Filled out from reference TRBV7-8 and TRBJ2-7, the complete variable domain reads GAGVSQSPRYKVAKRGQDVALRCDPISGHVSLFWYQQALGQGPEFLTYFQNEAQLDKSGLPSDRFFAERPEGSVSTLKIQRTQQEDSAVYLCASSLGALGGSCEQYFGPGTRLTVT.

The V and J genes are TRBV7-6 and TRBJ2-1; 9 bases agree with TRBD1. V shed 4 bases, J shed 2 bases, and the junction held 6 bases outside the gene matches. The length of the CDR3 is 16 residues. Per the germline V gene, CDR1 is SGHVS and CDR2 is FNYEAQ. In nucleotides, the CDR3 is TGTGCCAGCAGCTCCTCACAGGGGGCGGCCTACAATGAGCAGTTCTTC. This translates into CASSSSQGAAYNEQFF. The full variable domain, completed using reference TRBV7-6 and TRBJ2-1, is GAGVSQSPRYKVTKRGQDVALRCDPISGHVSLYWYRQALGQGPEFLTYFNYEAQQDKSGLPNDRFSAERPEGSISTLTIQRTEQRDSAMYRCASSSSQGAAYNEQFFGPGTRLTVL.

The chain employs TRBV4-1 and TRBJ1-6; 7 nucleotides match TRBD1. The CDR3 contains 15 residues. Germline V gene sequence: CDR1 MGHRA, CDR2 YSYEKL. Trimming removed 4 bases from V and 5 bases from J; junction bases left unmatched: 5. CDR3 in amino acids: CASSLGGSHNSPLHF. The CDR3 DNA is TGCGCCAGCAGCCTAGGGGGCTCTCATAATTCACCCCTCCACTTT.

Comment on this clonotype: This may stem from a read error, because a much larger clone lies one nucleotide away. The chain joins TRBV7-2 to TRBJ2-3; D is unresolved. V was trimmed by 5 bases and J by 4 bases, leaving 13 bases between them. Germline loops: CDR1 SGHTA, CDR2 FQGNSA. The CDR3 covers 14 residues. Written as DNA, the CDR3 is TGTGCCAGCAGCCGAGGAGACAACGCAGATACGCAGTATTTT. This codes for CASSRGDNADTQYF.

This clonotype showed up just a few times. The V call is TRBV5-1, the J call TRBJ1-4; 10 bases agree with TRBD1. Germline loops: CDR1 SGHRS, CDR2 YFSETQ. V shed 7 bases, J shed 7 bases, and the junction held 7 bases outside the gene matches. CDR3 length equals 14 residues. The CDR3 DNA reads as TGCGCCAGCGCAAGGACAGGGGGAGGTGAAAAACTGTTTTTT. As protein: CASARTGGGEKLFF. Combining the CDR3 with reference TRBV5-1 and TRBJ1-4 gives the whole variable domain KAGVTQTPRYLIKTRGQQVTLSCSPISGHRSVSWYQQTPGQGLQFLFEYFSETQRNKGNFPGRFSGRQFSNSRSEMNVSTLELGDSALYLCASARTGGGEKLFFGSGTQLSVL.

This clonotype has ten or more counts. The chain has TRBV28 and TRBJ2-7; perhaps TRBD1 as D (6 bases). Trimming took 1 base from V and 3 from J, leaving 16 bases between them. Germline loops: CDR1 MDHEN, CDR2 SYDVKM. The CDR3 consists of 16 residues. The CDR3 DNA reads as TGTGCCAGCAGTTTATCAAACAGGGCGTCCAACTACGAGCAGTACTTC. Translating it yields CASSLSNRASNYEQYF.

This clonotype was seen a few times. The chain employs TRBV10-1 and TRBJ1-2, with no clear D. The CDR3 is made up of 12 amino acids. Trimming cost V 3 bases and J 4 bases, with 6 bases left between them. Looked up from germline, CDR1 is WNHNN and CDR2 is SYGVQD (reference sequence). CDR3: CASSDWGYGYTF. CDR3 DNA sequence: TGCGCCAGCAGTGATTGGGGCTATGGCTACACCTTC.

The V call is TRBV9, the J call TRBJ1-5; D possibly corresponds to TRBD1 (5 bases). CDR1 and CDR2 from the germline V gene are SGDLS and YYNGEE. V lost 3 bases to trimming and J lost 9 bases, with 13 bases between them. CDR3 size: 13 residues. Written as DNA, the CDR3 is TGTGCCAGCAGCGGGGACGGGGGAGGGCCCCAGCATTTT. Translated, it gives CASSGDGGGPQHF.

The chain recombines TRBV7-2 with TRBJ2-5, with D unresolved. Trimming left V 2 bases short and J 1 base short, with 11 bases between. Germline V gene data show CDR1 as SGHTA and CDR2 as FQGNSA. This CDR3 comprises 15 residues. The chain's CDR3 is CTSSLTRTTQETQYF. CDR3 in DNA: TGTACCAGCAGCTTAACCAGGACGACCCAAGAGACCCAGTACTTC.